This T cell receptor beta chain was observed in a study of beta chain features in type 1 diabetes. cDNA synthesis used the whole RNA isolate, giving expressed TCRB sequences. Sequenced by immunoSEQ multiplex PCR; TCRdb stores in-frame clones only, minus some. The profile shows more than 300,000 clones, about 15% of them singletons. Looked up from germline, CDR1 is MDHEN and CDR2 is SYDVKM. This CDR3 contains 13 residues. V was clipped by 3 bases and J by 4 bases, with 10 bases between them. Material for sequencing was naive CD4+ T cells from blood. This clonotype originated in a woman younger than 35 in good health. The chain recombines TRBV28 with TRBJ2-7, with TRBD2 as a possible D gene (7 bases). The CDR3 DNA is TGTGCCAGCAGTTTGGGGGGGCGGTACGAGCAGTACTTC. It yields the protein CASSLGGRYEQYF.